This TCR beta chain is from a study of control samples from healthy donors and cancer patients. Sequenced by immunoSEQ multiplex PCR; TCRdb stores in-frame clones only, minus some. The table has 150,000 to 200,000 clones, 93% seen once. The sample consisted of blood. The source is a woman aged 60-75 years in good health.

The CDR3 DNA sequence: TGTGCCAGCAGCCAAGTACCGGGACAGGGCTTCCCCTCGCTCTATGGCTACACCTTC. It translates to CASSQVPGQGFPSLYGYTF. The chain employs TRBV14 and TRBJ1-2; 9 bases line up with TRBD1. The length of the CDR3 is 19 residues. The V and J ends lost 1 base and 4 bases, in that order; junction bases with no gene match: 16. CDR1 SGHDN and CDR2 FVKESK come from the germline V gene.